This section outlines one T cell receptor (beta chain) sequence together with its context. Its antigen remains unidentified. The sample originates from a study of cytomegalovirus exposure and HLA in healthy donors. The CDR3 covers 13 residues. V lost 10 bases to trimming and J lost 2 bases; unmatched junction nucleotides: 8. CDR1 and CDR2 (germline): WNHNN, SYGVQD (reference sequence). Broader study findings: In an earlier analysis, productive rearrangement rates for most beta V segments clustered near 87% or 30%.

Primers for the PCR totalled 60 Vbeta and 13 Jbeta. Only in-frame clones appear in the TCRdb table, and some are missing; sequencing was by immunoSEQ multiplex PCR. Seen here are about 160,000 clones, 60% to 85% observed once, and the top ten hold 2% to 2.5%. The genes are TRBV10-1 and TRBJ2-7; 7 nucleotides match TRBD2. Sequencing was done on a sample of PBMCs. The TCR was taken from a man aged 50-60 years in good health and CMV-seropositive. The CDR3: CATSGGNTYEQYF. The CDR3 region has the DNA TGCGCCACCTCCGGGGGGAACACCTACGAGCAGTACTTC.